This TCR beta chain was identified during a study of Graves' ophthalmopathy and Graves' hyperthyroidism. Study details: By definition, stable hyperthyroidism involved no ophthalmopathy within 18 months of follow-up.

This clonotype came up a few times. Its antigen is as yet unknown. Study results and caveats: The study's model predicted ophthalmopathy progression at around 70% sensitivity and 72.22% specificity.

TCR beta CDR3 regions were amplified from RNA transcripts. An opening RT-PCR round employed HTBI primers and preceded a second-round multiplex PCR. TCRdb recomputed calls from the multiplex PCR reads with MiXCR, one row per CDR3 protein. The sample lists about 1.1 million distinct CDR3 sequences; about 40% were seen once. CDR3 size: 14 residues. The germline V gene encodes CDR1 SGHRS and CDR2 YFSETQ. With V trimmed by 5 bases and J by 5 bases, 9 bases remained unmatched. Among the hyperthyroidism patients, all were newly diagnosed, aged 18 to 65, with under 2 months' duration. Patients were diagnosed from clinical symptoms, serum thyroxine, TRAb, thyroid ultrasound and orbital computed tomography.

This receptor was identified in an adult man with Graves' hyperthyroidism. The chain combines TRBV5-1 with TRBJ2-5; TRBD1 matches 7 bases. Sample: peripheral blood or thyroid tissue (not recorded which). The CDR3 region has the DNA TGCGCCAGCAGTATAGGGGGCCGTATGGAGACCCAGTACTTC. This translates into CASSIGGRMETQYF.